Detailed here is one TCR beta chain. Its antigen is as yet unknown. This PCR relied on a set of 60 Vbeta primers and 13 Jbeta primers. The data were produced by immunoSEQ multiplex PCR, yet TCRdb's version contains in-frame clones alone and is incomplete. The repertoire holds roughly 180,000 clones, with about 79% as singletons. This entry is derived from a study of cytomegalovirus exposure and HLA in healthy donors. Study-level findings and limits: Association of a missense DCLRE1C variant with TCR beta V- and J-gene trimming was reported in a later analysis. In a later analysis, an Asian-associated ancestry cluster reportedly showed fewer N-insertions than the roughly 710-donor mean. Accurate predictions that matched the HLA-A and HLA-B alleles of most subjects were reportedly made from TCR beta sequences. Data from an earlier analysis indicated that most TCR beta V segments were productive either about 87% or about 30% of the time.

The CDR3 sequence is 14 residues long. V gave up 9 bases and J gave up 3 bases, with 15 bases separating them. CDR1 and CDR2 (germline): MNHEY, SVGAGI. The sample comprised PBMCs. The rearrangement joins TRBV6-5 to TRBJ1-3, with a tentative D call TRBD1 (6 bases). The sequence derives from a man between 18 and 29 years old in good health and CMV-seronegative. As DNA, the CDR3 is TGTGCCAGTAGAAAGGACAGCAATGGAAACACCATATATTTT. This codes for CASRKDSNGNTIYF.